The clone carrying this T cell receptor beta chain was picked up a small number of times. The data belong to a study of blood T cell repertoires in COVID-19. Study as a whole: Material from acute and convalescent COVID-19 was sourced from the United States, Italy and Spain. Nucleic acid was either cDNA or gDNA, and it came from T cells, B-cell-depleted T cells, or PBMCs.

The germline gives CDR1 SEHNR, CDR2 FQNEAQ (reference sequence). V was clipped by 10 bases and J by 0 bases, with 14 bases between them. The CDR3 spans 14 residues. Per the original data handling: By means of reference gene primer amplification, nucleated cell counts were estimated. The data were produced by immunoSEQ multiplex PCR, yet TCRdb's version contains in-frame clones alone and is incomplete. V, J and clone size reflect that table, while D and trimming were determined from the DNA. The table records approximately 89,000 clones, around 92% of them present only once. The chain recombines TRBV7-9 with TRBJ2-3; D may be TRBD2 (5 bases). This TCR derives from a woman aged 55-69 years with active COVID-19. Sequencing was performed on peripheral blood. The CDR3 spells CATTGESSTDTQYF. Written as DNA, the CDR3 is TGTGCCACTACCGGGGAATCTAGCACAGATACGCAGTATTTT.